The 15 T cell receptor beta chains below were found in one sample sequenced in a study of T cell responses to AZD1222 COVID-19 vaccine. Clones were read by immunoSEQ multiplex PCR, and TCRdb kept only the in-frame ones, dropping some. This sample has 150,000 or so clones; 80% to 95% occur once, and the top ten carry 3.5% to 4.5%. Sequencing was performed on peripheral blood, taken 28 days after the second AZD1222 dose. The receptors come from an adult who received the AZD1222 COVID-19 vaccine.

V gene TRBV3-1 (or the pseudogene TRBV3-2) combines with J gene TRBJ2-7; D is unclear. V shed 1 base and J shed 3 bases, with 10 bases lying between them. The CDR3 contains 14 residues. Germline CDR1 LGHDT, CDR2 YNNKEL (reference sequence). The CDR3 reads CASSQGPSVYEQYF. As DNA, the CDR3 is TGTGCCAGCAGCCAAGGACCGTCAGTCTACGAGCAGTACTTC.

The chain employs TRBV7-9 and TRBJ2-7, with a weak D call TRBD2 (6 bases). Trimming pared 0 bases from V and 0 bases from J, leaving 12 bases between. Germline V lookup: CDR1 SEHNR, CDR2 FQNEAQ (reference sequence). CDR3 length equals 16 residues. CDR3 DNA sequence: TGTGCCAGCAGCTTAGCGCCGGGACTCAGCTCCTACGAGCAGTACTTC. Residues: CASSLAPGLSSYEQYF.

CDR3 nucleotides: TGTGCCACCAGTGACGCCGGGACAGGGTCTTACGAGCAGTACTTC. Translating it yields CATSDAGTGSYEQYF. The chain couples TRBV24-1 to TRBJ2-7; 9 bases line up with TRBD1. V dropped 4 bases and J dropped 4; count of bases not matched to a gene: 7. The CDR3 has 15 residues. Germline V gives CDR1 KGHDR, CDR2 SFDVKD.

The gene calls are TRBV7-3 and TRBJ2-6; D possibly corresponds to TRBD1 (5 bases). V shed 6 bases and J shed 4 bases, with 19 bases lying between them. Germline V gene data show CDR1 as SGHTA and CDR2 as FQGTGA. This CDR3 region has 17 residues. CDR3 residues: CASSTQGGRTGANVLTF. The CDR3 nucleotides are TGTGCCAGCAGTACCCAGGGTGGGCGTACCGGGGCCAACGTCCTGACTTTC.

V is TRBV6-6 and J is TRBJ1-3; 9 bases align to TRBD1. Germline V CDR1 and CDR2: MNHNY, SVGAGI (reference sequence). With 8 bases clipped from V and 1 base from J, the junction kept 6 bases outside the gene matches. The CDR3 is 15 amino acids. The CDR3, as DNA: TGTGCCAGCGGGACAGGGCGATCGTCTGGAAACACCATATATTTT. Protein product: CASGTGRSSGNTIYF.

In its sample, this clone was seen once. J is TRBJ1-4 and V is TRBV3-1 (or the pseudogene TRBV3-2); 9 bases line up with TRBD1. V gave up 5 bases and J gave up 4 bases; unmatched junction bases: 5. Germline V gene data show CDR1 as LGHDT and CDR2 as YNNKEL (reference sequence). The CDR3 covers 15 residues. In DNA, the CDR3 is TGTGCCAGCAGCTTTCGGACAGGGGTTAATGAAAAACTGTTTTTT. It translates to CASSFRTGVNEKLFF.

The CDR3 DNA is TGCGCCAGCAGCACCGGGACAGCGAATTATGGCTACACCTTC. Translation gives CASSTGTANYGYTF. The rearrangement uses TRBV5-1 and TRBJ1-2; 7 nucleotides agree with TRBD1. The CDR3 is 14 amino acids. J gave up 5 bases and V 4 bases, and 8 bases lay outside the gene matches. The germline V gene has CDR1 SGHRS and CDR2 YFSETQ. Full variable domain (outside the CDR3, taken from reference TRBV5-1 and TRBJ1-2): KAGVTQTPRYLIKTRGQQVTLSCSPISGHRSVSWYQQTPGQGLQFLFEYFSETQRNKGNFPGRFSGRQFSNSRSEMNVSTLELGDSALYLCASSTGTANYGYTFGSGTRLTVV.

This clone came up once. The chain carries TRBV28 and TRBJ2-6; a weak D match, TRBD1 (5 bases). CDR3 length: 17 amino acids. The germline V gene encodes CDR1 MDHEN and CDR2 SYDVKM. V gave up 2 bases and J gave up 0 bases, with 11 bases separating them. The CDR3 DNA reads as TGTGCCAGCAGTTTACAGGGTAGCCACTCTGGGGCCAACGTCCTGACTTTC. Protein sequence: CASSLQGSHSGANVLTF.

Points on this clone: Sequence at one end of the junction differs from germline and may be a read error. This chain connects TRBV7-2 to TRBJ2-7, with 10 bases matching TRBD2. Germline V gene sequence: CDR1 SGHTA, CDR2 FQGNSA. The CDR3 consists of 14 residues. The DNA for the CDR3 is TGTGCCAGCAGCTCCCCCGGGCTAGCGGGAGCTGTGGACTTC. Translated, it gives CASSSPGLAGAVDF. The full variable domain, with the rest looked up from reference TRBV7-2 and TRBJ2-7, is GAGVSQSPSNKVTEKGKDVELRCDPISGHTALYWYRQSLGQGLEFLIYFQGNSAPDKSGLPSDRFSAERTGGSVSTLTIQRTQQEDSAVYLCASSSPGLAGAVDFGPGTRLTVT.

This chain uses TRBV25-1 with TRBJ2-2; D is possibly TRBD2 (6 bases). V lost 4 bases, J lost 0 bases, and 12 bases lay in between. Per germline, CDR1 MGHDK and CDR2 SYGVNS. The CDR3 contains 16 residues. CDR3 DNA sequence: TGTGCCAGCAGTGCTCGACTAGGCGCGAACACCGGGGAGCTGTTTTTT. Encoded protein: CASSARLGANTGELFF.

The chain carries TRBV4-1 and TRBJ2-7; 11 nucleotides line up with TRBD1. From germline, CDR1 is MGHRA and CDR2 YSYEKL. J lost 1 base, V lost 1 base, and 6 bases had no gene match. The CDR3 contains 17 residues. The DNA for the CDR3 is TGCGCCAGCAGCCAAGTCCAAGGGACAGGGGGGTCCTACGAGCAGTACTTC. This codes for CASSQVQGTGGSYEQYF.

The chain is built from TRBV11-3 and TRBJ2-1, with 7 bases aligning to TRBD2. The CDR3 runs 16 residues. Germline-derived CDR1 and CDR2 are SGHNT and YENEEA. V trimming: 3 bases; J trimming: 5 bases; junction bases outside the gene matches: 10. CDR3 protein: CASSLGSGAVDNEQFF. CDR3 DNA: TGTGCCAGCAGCTTGGGCAGCGGGGCCGTCGACAATGAGCAGTTCTTC.

On this clone itself: The junction departs from germline at one end; a sequencing error may be responsible. The V and J genes are TRBV5-6 and TRBJ2-2, with D tentatively TRBD2 (6 bases). Per the germline V gene, CDR1 is SGHDT and CDR2 is YYEEEE. The CDR3 runs 15 residues. The CDR3 sequence is CASKSFGTPVGGLFF. The CDR3 nucleotides read TGTGCCAGCAAATCCTTTGGGACTCCCGTCGGGGGGCTGTTTTTT.

The chain is built from TRBV7-9 and TRBJ1-5; TRBD1 matches 7 bases. This CDR3 is 16 amino acids long. V was clipped by 0 bases and J by 6 bases; unmatched bases: 8. Germline assignment: CDR1 SEHNR and CDR2 FQNEAQ (reference sequence). CDR3 in amino acids: CASSLAGQGVGQPQHF. The CDR3 DNA sequence: TGTGCCAGCAGCTTAGCTGGTCAGGGGGTTGGTCAGCCCCAGCATTTT.

The chain has TRBV5-4 and TRBJ2-7; TRBD2 aligns across 13 bases. With V trimmed by 3 bases and J by 3 bases, 3 bases remained unmatched. From germline, CDR1 is SGHNT and CDR2 YYREEE (reference sequence). The CDR3 sequence is 15 residues long. The CDR3 loop is CASSSWTSGGYEQYF. As DNA, the CDR3 is TGTGCCAGCAGCTCCTGGACTAGCGGGGGCTACGAGCAGTACTTC. The whole variable domain, remainder taken from reference TRBV5-4 and TRBJ2-7, is ETGVTQSPTHLIKTRGQQVTLRCSSQSGHNTVSWYQQALGQGPQFIFQYYREEENGRGNFPPRFSGLQFPNYSSELNVNALELDDSALYLCASSSWTSGGYEQYFGPGTRLTVT.